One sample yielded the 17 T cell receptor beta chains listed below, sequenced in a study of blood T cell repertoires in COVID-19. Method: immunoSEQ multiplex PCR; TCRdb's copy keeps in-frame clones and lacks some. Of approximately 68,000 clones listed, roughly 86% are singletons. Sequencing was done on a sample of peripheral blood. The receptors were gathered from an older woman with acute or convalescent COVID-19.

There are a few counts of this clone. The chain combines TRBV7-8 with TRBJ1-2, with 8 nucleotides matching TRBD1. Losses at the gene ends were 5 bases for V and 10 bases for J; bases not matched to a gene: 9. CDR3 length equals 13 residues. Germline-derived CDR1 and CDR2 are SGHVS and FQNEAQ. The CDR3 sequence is CASSQDREGIYTF. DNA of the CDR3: TGTGCCAGCAGCCAGGACAGGGAAGGGATCTACACCTTC.

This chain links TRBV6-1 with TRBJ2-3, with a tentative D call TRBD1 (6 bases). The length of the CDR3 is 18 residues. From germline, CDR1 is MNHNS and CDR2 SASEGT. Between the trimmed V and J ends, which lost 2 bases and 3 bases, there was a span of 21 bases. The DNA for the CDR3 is TGTGCCAGCAGTGAAAGCCCCCAGGGGATGATTGGGACAGATACGCAGTATTTT. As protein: CASSESPQGMIGTDTQYF.

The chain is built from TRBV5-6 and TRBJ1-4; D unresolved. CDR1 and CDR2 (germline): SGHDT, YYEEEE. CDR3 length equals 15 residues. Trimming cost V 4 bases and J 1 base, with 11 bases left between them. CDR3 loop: CASSRAPGTNEKLFF. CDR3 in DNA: TGTGCCAGCAGCCGCGCGCCGGGAACTAATGAAAAACTGTTTTTT.

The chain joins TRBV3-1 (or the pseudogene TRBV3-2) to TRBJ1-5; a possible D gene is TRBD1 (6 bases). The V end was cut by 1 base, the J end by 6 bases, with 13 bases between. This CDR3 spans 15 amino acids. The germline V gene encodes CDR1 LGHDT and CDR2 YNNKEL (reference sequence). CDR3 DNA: TGTGCCAGCAGCCAAGTAGGGGGGGTTAGTCAGCCCCAGCATTTT. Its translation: CASSQVGGVSQPQHF.

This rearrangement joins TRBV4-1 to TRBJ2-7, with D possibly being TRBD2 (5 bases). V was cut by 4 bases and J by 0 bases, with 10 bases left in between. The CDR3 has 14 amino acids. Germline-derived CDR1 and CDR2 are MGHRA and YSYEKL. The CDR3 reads CASSPVRVSYEQYF. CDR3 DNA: TGCGCCAGCAGCCCTGTGAGGGTCTCCTACGAGCAGTACTTC.

This CDR3 is CASRGGGAQETQYF. The CDR3 nucleotides read TGTGCCAGCAGGGGCGGGGGGGCCCAAGAGACCCAGTACTTC. The chain uses TRBV2 and TRBJ2-5; TRBD2 matches at 9 bases. The CDR3 is made up of 14 amino acids. Germline V CDR1 and CDR2: SNHLY, FYNNEI. After removal of 6 bases from V and 1 base from J, the junction contained 3 bases not matched to a gene.

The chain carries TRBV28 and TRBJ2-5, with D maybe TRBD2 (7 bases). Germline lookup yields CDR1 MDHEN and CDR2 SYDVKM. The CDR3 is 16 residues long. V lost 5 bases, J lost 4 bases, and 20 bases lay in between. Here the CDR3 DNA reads TGTGCCAGCAGTCCGTGGACCGGGGGGCAAAGAGAGACCCAGTACTTC. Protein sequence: CASSPWTGGQRETQYF. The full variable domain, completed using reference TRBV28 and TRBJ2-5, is DVKVTQSSRYLVKRTGEKVFLECVQDMDHENMFWYRQDPGLGLRLIYFSYDVKMKEKGDIPEGYSVSREKKERFSLILESASTNQTSMYLCASSPWTGGQRETQYFGPGTRLLVL.

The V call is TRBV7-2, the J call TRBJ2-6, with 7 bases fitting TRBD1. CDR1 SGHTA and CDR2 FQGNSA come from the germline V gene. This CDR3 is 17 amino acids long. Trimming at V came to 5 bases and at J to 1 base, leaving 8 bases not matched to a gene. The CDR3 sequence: CASSKDRVGSGANVLTF. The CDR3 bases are TGTGCCAGCAGCAAAGACAGGGTAGGGTCTGGGGCCAACGTCCTGACTTTC.

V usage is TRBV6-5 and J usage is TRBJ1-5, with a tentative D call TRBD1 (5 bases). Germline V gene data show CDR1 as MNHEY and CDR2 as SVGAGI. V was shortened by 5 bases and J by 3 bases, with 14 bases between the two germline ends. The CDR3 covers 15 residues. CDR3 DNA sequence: TGTGCCAGCAGTCCCCTTGGGGGGACCAATCAGCCCCAGCATTTT. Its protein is CASSPLGGTNQPQHF.

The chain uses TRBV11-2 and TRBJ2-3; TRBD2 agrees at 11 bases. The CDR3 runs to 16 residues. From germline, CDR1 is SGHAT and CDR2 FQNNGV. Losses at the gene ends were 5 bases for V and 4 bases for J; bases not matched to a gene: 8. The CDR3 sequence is CASSMSSGGLPDTQYF. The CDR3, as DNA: TGTGCCAGCAGCATGTCTAGCGGGGGGCTCCCAGATACGCAGTATTTT.

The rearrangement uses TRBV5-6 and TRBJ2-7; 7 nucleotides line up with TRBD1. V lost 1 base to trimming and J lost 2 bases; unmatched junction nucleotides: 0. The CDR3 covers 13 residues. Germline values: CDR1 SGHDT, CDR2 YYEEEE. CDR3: CASSLQGAYEQYF. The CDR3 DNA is TGTGCCAGCAGCTTGCAGGGGGCCTACGAGCAGTACTTC.

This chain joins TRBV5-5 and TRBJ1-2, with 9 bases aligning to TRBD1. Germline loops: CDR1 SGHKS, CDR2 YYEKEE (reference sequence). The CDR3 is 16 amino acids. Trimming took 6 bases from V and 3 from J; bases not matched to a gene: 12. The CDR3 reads CASTHPGTGPDYGYTF. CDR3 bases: TGTGCCAGCACCCACCCGGGGACAGGGCCCGACTATGGCTACACCTTC.

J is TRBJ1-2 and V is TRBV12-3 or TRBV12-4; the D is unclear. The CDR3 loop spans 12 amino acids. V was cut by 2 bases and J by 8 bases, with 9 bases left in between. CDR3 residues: CASSLSSRGYTF. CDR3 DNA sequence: TGTGCCAGCAGTTTAAGCTCGAGAGGCTACACCTTC.

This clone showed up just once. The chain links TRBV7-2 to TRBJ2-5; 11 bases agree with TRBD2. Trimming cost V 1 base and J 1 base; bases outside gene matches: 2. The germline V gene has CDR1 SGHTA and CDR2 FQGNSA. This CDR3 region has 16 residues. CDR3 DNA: TGTGCCAGCAGCTTAGGTCTAGCGGGGGGCCAAGAGACCCAGTACTTC. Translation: CASSLGLAGGQETQYF. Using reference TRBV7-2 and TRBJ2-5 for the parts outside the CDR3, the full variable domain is GAGVSQSPSNKVTEKGKDVELRCDPISGHTALYWYRQSLGQGLEFLIYFQGNSAPDKSGLPSDRFSAERTGGSVSTLTIQRTQQEDSAVYLCASSLGLAGGQETQYFGPGTRLLVL.

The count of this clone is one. The CDR3, as DNA: TGTGCCAGCAGCCAAGATCGGGAGGGTCGGTGGATTCAGTACTTC. Residues: CASSQDREGRWIQYF. The chain recombines TRBV14 with TRBJ2-4, with 8 bases aligning to TRBD2. The CDR3 spans 15 residues. From germline, CDR1 is SGHDN and CDR2 FVKESK. With V trimmed by 0 bases and J by 10 bases, 8 bases remained unmatched.

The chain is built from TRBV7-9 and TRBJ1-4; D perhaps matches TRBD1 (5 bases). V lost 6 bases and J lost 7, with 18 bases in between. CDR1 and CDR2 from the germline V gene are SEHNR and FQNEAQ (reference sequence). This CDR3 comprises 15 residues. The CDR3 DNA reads TGTGCCAGCAGTTCAGGCGGGGGATACGTTGAAAAACTGTTTTTT. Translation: CASSSGGGYVEKLFF.

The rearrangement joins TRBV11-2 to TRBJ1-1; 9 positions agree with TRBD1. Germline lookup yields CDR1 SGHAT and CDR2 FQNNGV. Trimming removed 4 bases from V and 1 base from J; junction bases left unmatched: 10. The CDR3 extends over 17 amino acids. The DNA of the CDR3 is TGTGCCAGCAGCTCCCTAACAGGGGGCTACGAGAACACTGAAGCTTTCTTT. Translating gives CASSSLTGGYENTEAFF. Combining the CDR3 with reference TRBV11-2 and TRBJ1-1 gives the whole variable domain EAGVAQSPRYKIIEKRQSVAFWCNPISGHATLYWYQQILGQGPKLLIQFQNNGVVDDSQLPKDRFSAERLKGVDSTLKIQPAKLEDSAVYLCASSSLTGGYENTEAFFGQGTRLTVV.